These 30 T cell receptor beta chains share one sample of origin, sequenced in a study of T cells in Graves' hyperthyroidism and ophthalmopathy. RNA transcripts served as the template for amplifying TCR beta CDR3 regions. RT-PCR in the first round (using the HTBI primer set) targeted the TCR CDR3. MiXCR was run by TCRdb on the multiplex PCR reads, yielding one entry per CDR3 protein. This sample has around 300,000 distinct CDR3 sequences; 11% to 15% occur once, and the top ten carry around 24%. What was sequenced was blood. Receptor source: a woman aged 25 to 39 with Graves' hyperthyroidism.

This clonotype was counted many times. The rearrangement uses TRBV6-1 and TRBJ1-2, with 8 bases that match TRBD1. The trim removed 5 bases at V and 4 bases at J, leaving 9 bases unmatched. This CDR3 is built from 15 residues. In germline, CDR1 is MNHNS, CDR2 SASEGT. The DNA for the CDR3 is TGTGCCAGCAGTCCCCCAGGACAGGGTAGCTATGGCTACACCTTC. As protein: CASSPPGQGSYGYTF.

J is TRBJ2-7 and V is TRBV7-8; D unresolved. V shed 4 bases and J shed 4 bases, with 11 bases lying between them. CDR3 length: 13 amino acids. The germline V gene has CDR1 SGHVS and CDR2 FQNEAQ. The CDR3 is CASSSPFEYEQYF. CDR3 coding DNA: TGTGCCAGCAGCTCTCCTTTTGAATACGAGCAGTACTTC.

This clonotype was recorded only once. The CDR3 protein is CAWTEGRVATNEKLFF. The CDR3 bases are TGTGCCTGGACGGAGGGAAGGGTTGCAACTAATGAAAAACTGTTTTTT. This chain uses TRBV30 with TRBJ1-4; D ambiguous. CDR1 and CDR2 from the germline V gene are GTSNPN and SVGIG (reference sequence). The length of the CDR3 is 16 residues. V shed 4 bases and J shed 0 bases, with 15 bases lying between them.

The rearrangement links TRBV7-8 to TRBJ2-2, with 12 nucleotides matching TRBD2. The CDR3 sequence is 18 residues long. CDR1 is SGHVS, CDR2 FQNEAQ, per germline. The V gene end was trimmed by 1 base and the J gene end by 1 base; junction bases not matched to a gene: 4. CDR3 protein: CASSLVWTSGVNTGELFF. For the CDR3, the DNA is TGTGCCAGCAGCTTAGTCTGGACTAGCGGGGTGAACACCGGGGAGCTGTTTTTT.

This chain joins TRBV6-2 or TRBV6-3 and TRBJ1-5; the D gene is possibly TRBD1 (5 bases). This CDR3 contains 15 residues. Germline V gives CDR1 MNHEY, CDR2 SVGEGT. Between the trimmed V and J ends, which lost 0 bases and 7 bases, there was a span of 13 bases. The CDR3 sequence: CASSYSRDGVQPQHF. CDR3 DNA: TGTGCCAGCAGTTACTCGAGGGACGGGGTGCAGCCCCAGCATTTT.

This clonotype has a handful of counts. CDR3 amino acids: CASSLTSGSSETQYF. In nucleotides, the CDR3 is TGTGCCAGCAGCCTAACTAGCGGGAGTTCTGAGACCCAGTACTTC. The genes are TRBV5-4 and TRBJ2-5; 11 nucleotides match TRBD2. Germline V gives CDR1 SGHNT, CDR2 YYREEE (reference sequence). The CDR3 contains 15 residues. Unmatched junction bases numbered 7, after V lost 4 bases and J lost 5 bases.

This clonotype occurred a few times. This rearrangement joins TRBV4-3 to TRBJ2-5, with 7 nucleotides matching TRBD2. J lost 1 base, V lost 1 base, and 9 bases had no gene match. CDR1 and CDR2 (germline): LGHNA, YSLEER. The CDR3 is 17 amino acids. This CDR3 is CASSQGVWASGQETQYF. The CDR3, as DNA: TGCGCCAGCAGCCAAGGGGTTTGGGCTAGCGGCCAAGAGACCCAGTACTTC.

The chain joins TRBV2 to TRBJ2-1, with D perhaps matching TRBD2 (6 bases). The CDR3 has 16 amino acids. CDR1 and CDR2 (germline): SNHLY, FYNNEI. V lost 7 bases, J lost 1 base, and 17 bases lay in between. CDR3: CASTPSSALSYNEQFF. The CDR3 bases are TGTGCCAGCACACCTTCTAGCGCGTTATCCTACAATGAGCAGTTCTTC.

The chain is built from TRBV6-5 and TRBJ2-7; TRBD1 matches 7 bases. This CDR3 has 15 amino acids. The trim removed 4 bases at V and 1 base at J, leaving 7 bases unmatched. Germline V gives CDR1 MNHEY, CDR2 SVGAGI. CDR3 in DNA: TGTGCCAGCAGTTCCCAACCGGGACAGTCCTACGAGCAGTACTTC. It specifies CASSSQPGQSYEQYF.

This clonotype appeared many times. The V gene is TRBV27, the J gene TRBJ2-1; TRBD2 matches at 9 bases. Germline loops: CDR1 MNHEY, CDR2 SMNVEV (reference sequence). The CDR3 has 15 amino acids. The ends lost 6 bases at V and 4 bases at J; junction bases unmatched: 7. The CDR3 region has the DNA TGTGCCAGCAGCGGAGGGCTAGCGGGATACAATGAGCAGTTCTTC. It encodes CASSGGLAGYNEQFF.

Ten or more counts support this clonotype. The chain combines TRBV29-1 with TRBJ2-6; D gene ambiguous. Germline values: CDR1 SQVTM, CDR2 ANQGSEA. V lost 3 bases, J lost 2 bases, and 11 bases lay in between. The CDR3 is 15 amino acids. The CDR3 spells CSVEGRVAGANVLTF. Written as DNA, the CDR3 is TGCAGCGTTGAGGGTCGGGTGGCTGGGGCCAACGTCCTGACTTTC.

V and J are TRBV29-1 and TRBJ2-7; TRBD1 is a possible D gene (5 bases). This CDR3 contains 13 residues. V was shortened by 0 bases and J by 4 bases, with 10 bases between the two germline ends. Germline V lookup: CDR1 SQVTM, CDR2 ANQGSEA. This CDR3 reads CSVEEGRDYEQYF. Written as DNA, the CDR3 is TGCAGCGTTGAAGAAGGCAGGGATTACGAGCAGTACTTC.

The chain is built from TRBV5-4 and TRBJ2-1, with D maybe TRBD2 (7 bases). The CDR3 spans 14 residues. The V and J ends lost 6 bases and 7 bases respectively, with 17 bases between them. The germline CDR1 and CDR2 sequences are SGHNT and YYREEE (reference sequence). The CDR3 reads CASKGEREGNEQFF. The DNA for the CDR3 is TGTGCCAGCAAGGGGGAAAGGGAGGGTAATGAGCAGTTCTTC.

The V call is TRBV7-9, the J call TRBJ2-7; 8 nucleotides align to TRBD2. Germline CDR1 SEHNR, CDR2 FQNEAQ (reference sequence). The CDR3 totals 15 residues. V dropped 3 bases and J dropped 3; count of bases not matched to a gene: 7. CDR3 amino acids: CASSLTGGDYYEQYF. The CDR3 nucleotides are TGTGCCAGCAGCTTGACGGGAGGGGATTACTACGAGCAGTACTTC.

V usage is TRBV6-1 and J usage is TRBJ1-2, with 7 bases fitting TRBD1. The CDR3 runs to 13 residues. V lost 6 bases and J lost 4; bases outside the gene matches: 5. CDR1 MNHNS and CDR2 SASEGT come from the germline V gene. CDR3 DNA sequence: TGTGCCAGCAGCCAAGGACAGGCCTATGGCTACACCTTC. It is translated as CASSQGQAYGYTF.

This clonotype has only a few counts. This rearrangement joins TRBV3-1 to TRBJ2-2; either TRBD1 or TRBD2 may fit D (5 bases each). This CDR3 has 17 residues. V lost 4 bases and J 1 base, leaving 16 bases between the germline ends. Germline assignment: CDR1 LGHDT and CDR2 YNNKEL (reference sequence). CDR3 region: CASSPKPGPLNTGELFF. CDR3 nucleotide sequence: TGTGCCAGCAGCCCGAAACCGGGACCTTTGAACACCGGGGAGCTGTTTTTT.

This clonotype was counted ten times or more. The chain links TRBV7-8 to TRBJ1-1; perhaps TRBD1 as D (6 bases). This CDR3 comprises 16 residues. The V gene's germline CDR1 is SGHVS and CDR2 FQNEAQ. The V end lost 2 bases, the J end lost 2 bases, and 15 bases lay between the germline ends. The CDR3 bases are TGTGCCAGCAGCTTACGAGGGGGGTTTTATAACACTGAAGCTTTCTTT. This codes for CASSLRGGFYNTEAFF.

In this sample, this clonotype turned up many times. As DNA, the CDR3 is TGTGCCAGCAGTTTAGCGGGGCCCAACCTTTGGGACCCTCATTCACCCCTCCACTTT. Encoded protein: CASSLAGPNLWDPHSPLHF. This chain uses TRBV12-3 or TRBV12-4 with TRBJ1-6; TRBD1 is a possible D gene (5 bases). The CDR3 runs 19 residues. V dropped 0 bases and J dropped 8 bases, with 23 bases sitting between them.

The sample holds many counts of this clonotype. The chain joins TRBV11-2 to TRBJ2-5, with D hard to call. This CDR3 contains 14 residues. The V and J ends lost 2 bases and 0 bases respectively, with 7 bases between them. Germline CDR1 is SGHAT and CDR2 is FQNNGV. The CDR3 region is CASSLWGYQETQYF. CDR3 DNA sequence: TGTGCCAGCAGCTTATGGGGATACCAAGAGACCCAGTACTTC.

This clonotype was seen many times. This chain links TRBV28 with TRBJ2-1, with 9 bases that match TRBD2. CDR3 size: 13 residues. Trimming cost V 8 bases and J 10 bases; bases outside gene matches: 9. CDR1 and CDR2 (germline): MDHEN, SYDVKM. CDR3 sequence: CASSGLAPREQFF. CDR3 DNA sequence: TGTGCCAGCTCGGGACTAGCCCCCCGGGAGCAGTTCTTC.

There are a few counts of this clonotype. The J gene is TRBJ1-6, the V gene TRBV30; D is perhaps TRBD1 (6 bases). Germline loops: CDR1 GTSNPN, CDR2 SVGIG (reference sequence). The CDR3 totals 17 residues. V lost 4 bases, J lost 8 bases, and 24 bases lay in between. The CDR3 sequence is CAWTPPSPGAGYSPLHF. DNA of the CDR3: TGTGCCTGGACCCCCCCATCTCCAGGGGCTGGTTATTCACCCCTCCACTTT.

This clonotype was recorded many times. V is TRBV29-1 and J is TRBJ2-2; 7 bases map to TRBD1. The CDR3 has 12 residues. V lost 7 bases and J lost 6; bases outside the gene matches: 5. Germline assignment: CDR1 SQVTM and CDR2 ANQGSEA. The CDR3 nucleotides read TGCAGCGCCGGGACAGCCCCCGGGGAGCTGTTTTTT. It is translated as CSAGTAPGELFF.

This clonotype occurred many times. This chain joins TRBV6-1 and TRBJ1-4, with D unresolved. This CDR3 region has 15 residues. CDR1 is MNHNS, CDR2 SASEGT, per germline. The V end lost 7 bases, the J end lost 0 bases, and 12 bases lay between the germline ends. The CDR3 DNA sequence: TGTGCCAGCACCCCCGGAACCGCAACTAATGAAAAACTGTTTTTT. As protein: CASTPGTATNEKLFF.

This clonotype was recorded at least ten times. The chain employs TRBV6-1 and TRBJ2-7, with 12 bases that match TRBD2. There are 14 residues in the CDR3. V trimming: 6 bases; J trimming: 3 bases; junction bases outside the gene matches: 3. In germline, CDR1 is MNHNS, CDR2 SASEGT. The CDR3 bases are TGTGCCAGCAGGGAGACTAGCGGGAGCTACGAGCAGTACTTC. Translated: CASRETSGSYEQYF.

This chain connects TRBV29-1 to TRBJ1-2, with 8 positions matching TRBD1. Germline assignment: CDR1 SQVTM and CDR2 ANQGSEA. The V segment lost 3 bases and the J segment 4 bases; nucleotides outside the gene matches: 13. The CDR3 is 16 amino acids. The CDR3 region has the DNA TGCAGCGTTGATGCCGGTTCAGGGGGCGCGTCCTATGGCTACACCTTC. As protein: CSVDAGSGGASYGYTF. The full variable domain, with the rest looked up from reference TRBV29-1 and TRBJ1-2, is SAVISQKPSRDICQRGTSLTIQCQVDSQVTMMFWYRQQPGQSLTLIATANQGSEATYESGFVIDKFPISRPNLTFSTLTVSNMSPEDSSIYLCSVDAGSGGASYGYTFGSGTRLTVV.

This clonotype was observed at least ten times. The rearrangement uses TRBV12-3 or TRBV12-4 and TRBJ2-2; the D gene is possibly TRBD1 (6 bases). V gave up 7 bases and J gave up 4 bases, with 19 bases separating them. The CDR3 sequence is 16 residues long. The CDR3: CASILSYRDGTGELFF. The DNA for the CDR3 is TGTGCCAGCATTCTATCCTACAGGGACGGCACCGGGGAGCTGTTTTTT.

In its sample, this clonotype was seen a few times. CDR3 nucleotides: TGCAGTGCCAAAACCCCAACAGGGGACAACACCGGGGAGCTGTTTTTT. Its translation is CSAKTPTGDNTGELFF. V gene TRBV20-1 combines with J gene TRBJ2-2, with 7 positions matching TRBD1. This CDR3 contains 16 residues. V lost 6 bases to trimming and J lost 2 bases; unmatched junction nucleotides: 12. Germline CDR1 and CDR2: DFQATT and SNEGSKA (reference sequence).

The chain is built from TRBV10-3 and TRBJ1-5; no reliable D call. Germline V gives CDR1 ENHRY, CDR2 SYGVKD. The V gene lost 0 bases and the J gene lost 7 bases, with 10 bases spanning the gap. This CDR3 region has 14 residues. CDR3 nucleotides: TGTGCCATCAGTGAGTCGAGTTGGCGACAGCCCCAGCATTTT. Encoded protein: CAISESSWRQPQHF.

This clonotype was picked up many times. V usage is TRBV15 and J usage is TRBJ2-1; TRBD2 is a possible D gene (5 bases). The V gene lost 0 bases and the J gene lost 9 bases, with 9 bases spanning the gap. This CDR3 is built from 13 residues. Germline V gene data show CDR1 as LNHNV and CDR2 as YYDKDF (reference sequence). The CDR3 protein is CATSRDEGAEQFF. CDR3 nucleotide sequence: TGTGCCACCAGCAGAGATGAGGGAGCTGAGCAGTTCTTC.

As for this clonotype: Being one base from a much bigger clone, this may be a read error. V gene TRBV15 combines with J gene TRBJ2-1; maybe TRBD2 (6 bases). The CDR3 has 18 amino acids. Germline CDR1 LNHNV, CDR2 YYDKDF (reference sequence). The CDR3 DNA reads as TGTGCCGCCAGCAGAGATCTCCCCTCTAGCGTATCCTACAATGAGCAGTTCTTC. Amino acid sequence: CAASRDLPSSVSYNEQFF.